This TCR beta chain was recorded in a study of blood T cell repertoires in COVID-19 (dated by TCRdb to 2019 to 2021). About the full investigation: Samples covering the acute and convalescent phases of COVID-19 were provided by collaborators in the United States, Italy and Spain. Samples came from the ongoing ImmuneRACE study (first 160 participants) plus 1,254 subjects from 6 global collaborators. HLA class I and class II types, where available, came from metadata supplied by the sample provider rather than from assay-based typing. Deeply sampled blood TCRbeta repertoires from subjects exposed to, actively infected with, or recovered from COVID-19 were included in the dataset. Sample metadata almost always included a de-identified subject ID, COVID-19 status, age in years and sex. The prospective study material was composed of cDNA or gDNA derived from T cells, B-cell-depleted T cells, or PBMCs. The repertoires were released in a freely available public database meant as a resource for research on the immune response to SARS-CoV-2. Results the study describes overall, beyond this receptor: Clinical and demographic metadata were provided uncurated, with the amount varying by source and participant.

With regard to this clone: This clone's antigen is unknown. Nothing much larger sits one base from this clone, and base qualities are not available.

Whole blood was collected in K2EDTA tubes by collaborating institutions according to the institutions' own protocols. Collaborator samples were shipped for TCRbeta analysis as frozen whole blood, isolated PBMCs, or DNA extracted from either sample type. Reading the germline V gene (reference sequence) gives CDR1 MNHEY and CDR2 SMNVEV. The V and J ends are trimmed by 3 bases and 9 bases, leaving 18 bases between them. The CDR3 goes from the cysteine to the phenylalanine over 15 residues. The DNA shown is the 45-base CDR3, in frame from base 1. The immunoSEQ Assay, a bias-controlled multiplex PCR, was used to amplify TCRbeta CDR3 regions from genomic DNA. The original methods were these. Within the assay, amplification of reference gene primers was used to estimate how many nucleated cells each sample contained. To quantify the absolute abundance of each unique TCRbeta CDR3 rearrangement, sequence reads were collapsed and filtered. For each sample, productive Simpson clonality was calculated by taking the square root of Simpson's diversity index across productive rearrangements. TCRdb took over this immuneACCESS table, retaining in-frame rearrangements with V and J assigned. Such tables are incomplete; in checked studies, under half of the missing clones stem from an unresolved V gene, and the remainder is unexplained. V, J and clone size are those of that table, while D and trimming were read from the DNA. A total of around 150,000 clones appear in this sample, roughly four fifths of them only once. Jointly, the top ten make up 11% of the sample.

The TCR originated in a man between 60 and 75 years old with active or convalescent COVID-19. The V and J genes are TRBV27 and TRBJ2-1; perhaps TRBD2 is the D gene, with 6 bases matching. Sequenced: peripheral blood. The DNA is as follows: TGTGCCAGCAGTTTCCCTCTCGCGGGGAGGATTGAGCAGTTCTTC. This is translated as CASSFPLAGRIEQFF.